The entry below describes one T cell receptor beta chain. The table came from immunoSEQ multiplex PCR; TCRdb's copy has only in-frame clones and leaves some out. The repertoire holds tens of thousands of clones, 86% seen once, with under 7.5% in the top ten. The entry originates in a study of OX40 agonist ivuxolimab in advanced cancers. The CDR3 totals 13 residues. The ends lost 3 bases at V and 3 bases at J; junction bases unmatched: 1. Germline CDR1 and CDR2: LNHDA and SQIVND (reference sequence). The receptor was derived from an adult with an advanced solid tumor such as melanoma, head and neck, liver or kidney cancer. The material was CD4+ or CD8+ T cells sorted from blood, obtained in a trial of the OX40 agonist ivuxolimab. The chain uses TRBV19 and TRBJ2-7; 8 bases align to TRBD1. DNA of the CDR3: TGTGCCAGTAGTATGACAGGGGACTACGAGCAGTACTTC. It codes for CASSMTGDYEQYF. Looking up the rest from reference TRBV19 and TRBJ2-7 gives the full variable domain: DGGITQSPKYLFRKEGQNVTLSCEQNLNHDAMYWYRQDPGQGLRLIYYSQIVNDFQKGDIAEGYSVSREKKESFPLTVTSAQKNPTAFYLCASSMTGDYEQYFGPGTRLTVT.